Following are 29 T cell receptor beta chains from one sample sequenced in a study of shared clonotypes between healthy human individuals. Clones were sequenced by immunoSEQ multiplex PCR, and TCRdb holds only the in-frame ones, with some missing. The sample holds about 1 million clones, around 76% seen once. Input material: memory CD4+ T cells sorted from blood. Subset in this sample: CD45RA-negative fraction. All receptors derive from a young man in good health.

For this clone: The likely explanation is a read error, given a far larger clone one base away. The gene calls are TRBV7-2 and TRBJ2-7; D is unclear. The CDR3 loop spans 14 amino acids. V was clipped by 5 bases and J by 0 bases, with 11 bases between them. Germline-derived CDR1 and CDR2 are SGHTA and FQGNSA. Written as DNA, the CDR3 is TGTGCCAGCAGCCCCCCAGTTAGCTCCTACGAGCAGTACTTC. It encodes CASSPPVSSYEQYF.

The chain uses TRBV5-1 and TRBJ2-7, with 7 bases identical to TRBD1. V gave up 4 bases and J gave up 4 bases; unmatched junction bases: 8. The V gene's germline CDR1 is SGHRS and CDR2 YFSETQ. The CDR3 spans 14 residues. The CDR3 coding sequence is TGCGCCAGCAGCCCCGGTGGGGGACAGTACGAGCAGTACTTC. Translating gives CASSPGGGQYEQYF.

This chain joins TRBV19 and TRBJ2-5, with a tentative D call TRBD2 (6 bases). Trimming took off 4 bases at V and 2 bases at J, with 11 bases between the two ends. CDR1 and CDR2 from the germline V gene are LNHDA and SQIVND (reference sequence). The CDR3 is made up of 14 amino acids. The DNA for the CDR3 is TGTGCCAGTAGTACGTCGGGACTGCAAGAGACCCAGTACTTC. Protein sequence: CASSTSGLQETQYF.

This clone is a singleton in its sample. The chain uses TRBV25-1 and TRBJ1-2; a weak D match, TRBD1 (5 bases). This CDR3 contains 14 residues. The germline CDR1 and CDR2 sequences are MGHDK and SYGVNS. Trimming took off 1 base at V and 8 bases at J, with 14 bases between the two ends. DNA for the CDR3: TGTGCCAGCAGTGAATCGCCAGGGAATGGAGGCTACACCTTC. This codes for CASSESPGNGGYTF.

This clone appeared a single time. The chain recombines TRBV6-1 with TRBJ1-2, with D unclear. The CDR3 totals 12 residues. Trimming pared 0 bases from V and 8 bases from J, leaving 7 bases between. The germline V gene encodes CDR1 MNHNS and CDR2 SASEGT. The CDR3, as DNA: TGTGCCAGCAGTGAAGCTGGAGCGGGCTACACCTTC. Translating it yields CASSEAGAGYTF.

V is TRBV6-5 and J is TRBJ2-3; perhaps TRBD2 as D (6 bases). The CDR3 has 16 amino acids. Germline V gene sequence: CDR1 MNHEY, CDR2 SVGAGI. Trimming pared 1 base from V and 2 bases from J, leaving 13 bases between. For the CDR3, the DNA is TGTGCCAGCAGTTACTTGGGCGGGACCCACACAGATACGCAGTATTTT. Translating gives CASSYLGGTHTDTQYF.

Regarding this clone: Distinct nucleotide sequences in the sample also encode this CDR3. This chain connects TRBV5-1 to TRBJ2-2; the D is unclear. This CDR3 has 14 residues. The V gene's germline CDR1 is SGHRS and CDR2 YFSETQ. V was cut by 3 bases and J by 3 bases, with 9 bases left in between. CDR3 region: CASSSRADTGELFF. CDR3 DNA sequence: TGCGCCAGCAGCTCCCGGGCAGACACCGGGGAGCTGTTTTTT.

This clone came up a few times. This chain uses TRBV28 with TRBJ1-5; D is unclear. Trimming took 6 bases from V and 7 from J, leaving 7 bases between them. The CDR3 is 11 amino acids. Germline V gene sequence: CDR1 MDHEN, CDR2 SYDVKM. CDR3 coding DNA: TGTGCCAGCAGCCTAGAACAGCCCCAGCATTTT. This codes for CASSLEQPQHF. Full variable domain (remainder filled in from reference TRBV28 and TRBJ1-5): DVKVTQSSRYLVKRTGEKVFLECVQDMDHENMFWYRQDPGLGLRLIYFSYDVKMKEKGDIPEGYSVSREKKERFSLILESASTNQTSMYLCASSLEQPQHFGDGTRLSIL.

V and J are TRBV5-1 and TRBJ2-3; 13 bases are shared with TRBD2. J lost 4 bases, V lost 3 bases, and 5 bases had no gene match. CDR3 length equals 16 residues. Germline CDR1 SGHRS, CDR2 YFSETQ. The chain's CDR3 is CASSSGTSGAADTQYF. Written as DNA, the CDR3 is TGCGCCAGCAGCTCGGGGACTAGCGGGGCCGCAGATACGCAGTATTTT.

This chain joins TRBV6-5 and TRBJ2-1; D remains ambiguous. Trimming stripped 11 bases from V and 1 base from J, with 6 bases between. The CDR3 is made up of 11 amino acids. The V gene's germline CDR1 is MNHEY and CDR2 SVGAGI. The CDR3 here is CAASSYNEQFF. As DNA, the CDR3 is TGTGCCGCGTCATCCTACAATGAGCAGTTCTTC.

The chain joins TRBV29-1 to TRBJ1-4; 8 positions agree with TRBD1. Germline V lookup: CDR1 SQVTM, CDR2 ANQGSEA. This CDR3 is built from 14 residues. The V and J ends lost 6 bases and 4 bases, in that order; junction bases with no gene match: 7. This chain's CDR3 is CSVATGAFNEKLFF. For the CDR3, the DNA is TGCAGCGTAGCGACAGGGGCCTTTAATGAAAAACTGTTTTTT.

The chain joins TRBV5-1 to TRBJ2-5; maybe TRBD1 (5 bases). The V and J ends lost 0 bases and 2 bases respectively, with 11 bases between them. The length of the CDR3 is 15 residues. The germline CDR1 and CDR2 sequences are SGHRS and YFSETQ. DNA of the CDR3: TGCGCCAGCAGCTTGGCGCCCGGACAACAAGAGACCCAGTACTTC. It specifies CASSLAPGQQETQYF.

The chain couples TRBV18 to TRBJ2-1; 12 nucleotides line up with TRBD2. Germline assignment: CDR1 KGHSH and CDR2 LQKENI. The CDR3 has 15 amino acids. V was pared by 6 bases and J by 8 bases, with 8 bases of the junction left unmatched. In DNA, the CDR3 is TGTGCCAGCTCGCCTAGCGGGAGGGCCGTGCATGAGCAGTTCTTC. Amino acid sequence: CASSPSGRAVHEQFF. The whole variable domain, filled in from reference TRBV18 and TRBJ2-1, reads NAGVMQNPRHLVRRRGQEARLRCSPMKGHSHVYWYRQLPEEGLKFMVYLQKENIIDESGMPKERFSAEFPKEGPSILRIQQVVRGDSAAYFCASSPSGRAVHEQFFGPGTRLTVL.

CDR3 amino acids: CASSRGNTGELFF. CDR3 sequence (DNA): TGCGCCAGCAGCCGGGGGAACACCGGGGAGCTGTTTTTT. The V call is TRBV4-1, the J call TRBJ2-2; D unclear. This CDR3 has 13 residues. CDR1 is MGHRA and CDR2 is YSYEKL in the germline V gene. The V end lost 4 bases, the J end lost 1 base, and 4 bases lay between the germline ends.

This chain links TRBV6-5 with TRBJ1-4; tentatively, D is TRBD1 (6 bases). V gave up 6 bases and J gave up 4 bases, with 15 bases separating them. CDR3 length equals 15 residues. Germline CDR1 MNHEY, CDR2 SVGAGI. The CDR3 spells CASRNRARLNEKLFF. The CDR3, as DNA: TGTGCCAGCAGAAACAGGGCCAGACTTAATGAAAAACTGTTTTTT.

The chain combines TRBV28 with TRBJ2-2, with 7 nucleotides matching TRBD1. J lost 3 bases, V lost 6 bases, and 7 bases had no gene match. The CDR3 covers 15 residues. Germline assignment: CDR1 MDHEN and CDR2 SYDVKM. The CDR3 reads CASRRQGVDTGELFF. The CDR3 nucleotides read TGTGCCAGCAGACGTCAGGGGGTAGACACCGGGGAGCTGTTTTTT. Looking up the rest from reference TRBV28 and TRBJ2-2 gives the full variable domain: DVKVTQSSRYLVKRTGEKVFLECVQDMDHENMFWYRQDPGLGLRLIYFSYDVKMKEKGDIPEGYSVSREKKERFSLILESASTNQTSMYLCASRRQGVDTGELFFGEGSRLTVL.

J is TRBJ2-5 and V is TRBV5-1, with D possibly TRBD2 on 5 matching bases. Germline CDR1 and CDR2: SGHRS and YFSETQ. The V end lost 3 bases, the J end lost 2 bases, and 11 bases lay between the germline ends. CDR3 length equals 14 residues. The CDR3 is CASSYPGSQETQYF. CDR3 DNA: TGCGCCAGCAGCTACCCGGGGAGTCAAGAGACCCAGTACTTC.

This clone showed up just a few times. J is TRBJ1-2 and V is TRBV10-2; 10 nucleotides align to TRBD1. Germline CDR1 WSHSY, CDR2 SAAADI. The CDR3 length is 15 residues. V lost 10 bases to trimming and J lost 3 bases; unmatched junction nucleotides: 11. In DNA, the CDR3 is TGCGCCATCAATGACAGGGGGCGTGGGGACTATGGCTACACCTTC. Residues: CAINDRGRGDYGYTF.

The genes are TRBV19 and TRBJ1-4; D is possibly TRBD1 (5 bases). This CDR3 is built from 14 residues. Trimming left V 2 bases short and J 7 bases short, with 11 bases between. CDR1 LNHDA and CDR2 SQIVND come from the germline V gene (reference sequence). The CDR3 reads CASSILWGGEKLFF. The DNA for the CDR3 is TGTGCCAGTAGTATATTGTGGGGCGGTGAAAAACTGTTTTTT. The full variable domain, its missing parts supplied by reference TRBV19 and TRBJ1-4, is DGGITQSPKYLFRKEGQNVTLSCEQNLNHDAMYWYRQDPGQGLRLIYYSQIVNDFQKGDIAEGYSVSREKKESFPLTVTSAQKNPTAFYLCASSILWGGEKLFFGSGTQLSVL.

The CDR3 DNA is TGTGCCAGTAGTGCGACCTACCCCTACGAGCAGTACTTC. Amino acids: CASSATYPYEQYF. The V gene is TRBV19, the J gene TRBJ2-7, with D uncertain. V lost 5 bases, J lost 2 bases, and 10 bases lay in between. The germline gives CDR1 LNHDA, CDR2 SQIVND (reference sequence). The CDR3 runs 13 residues.

This clone was detected only a few times. CDR3 in amino acids: CASSLDSSGNTIYF. The CDR3 DNA reads TGCGCCAGCAGCCTAGACAGCTCTGGAAACACCATATATTTT. The V and J genes are TRBV4-1 and TRBJ1-3; D is possibly TRBD1 (5 bases). V lost 4 bases to trimming and J lost 0 bases, with 7 bases between them. From germline, CDR1 is MGHRA and CDR2 YSYEKL. CDR3 size: 14 residues.

The chain carries TRBV5-3 and TRBJ2-2; TRBD1 might be the D (7 bases). TRBV5-3 is known as an ORF, though its function is uncertain. CDR3 size: 15 residues. The germline V and J ends were trimmed by 8 bases and 4 bases, with 18 bases remaining between them. Here the CDR3 DNA reads TGTGCCAGGCCGCGAGGGACAGCGGGCACCGGGGAGCTGTTTTTT. Its translation is CARPRGTAGTGELFF.

This sequence joins TRBV4-1 and TRBJ2-3; D gene uncertain. CDR1 MGHRA and CDR2 YSYEKL come from the germline V gene. The CDR3 spans 13 residues. Deletions cut 1 base from V and 3 bases from J, with 5 bases between. The CDR3 DNA reads as TGCGCCAGCAGCCAAGGAATGACAGATACGCAGTATTTT. The encoded protein is CASSQGMTDTQYF.

This clone was picked up one time. The rearrangement joins TRBV18 to TRBJ2-5; 7 bases agree with TRBD2. CDR3 length: 16 residues. The V gene's germline CDR1 is KGHSH and CDR2 LQKENI. Germline trimming cut 0 bases from V and 5 bases from J; bases unmatched to any gene: 9. Here the CDR3 reads CASSPPTRGSGETQYF. CDR3 in DNA: TGTGCCAGCTCACCACCGACGCGGGGGTCCGGGGAGACCCAGTACTTC.

The chain has TRBV30 and TRBJ2-5, with a tentative D call TRBD1 (8 bases). V lost 4 bases and J lost 8, with 17 bases in between. Per the germline V gene, CDR1 is GTSNPN and CDR2 is SVGIG (reference sequence). The CDR3 covers 13 residues. The CDR3, as DNA: TGTGCCTGGATTAGGAACAGGGGGGGAACCCAGTACTTC. Encoded protein: CAWIRNRGGTQYF.

With regard to this clone: At one end, the junction sequence differs from germline, possibly due to a read error. The same CDR3 is also encoded by other DNA sequences in this sample. The chain employs TRBV30 and TRBJ1-3; tentative D call: TRBD1 (5 bases). The CDR3 consists of 14 residues. In germline, CDR1 is GTSNPN, CDR2 SVGIG (reference sequence). CDR3 protein: CAWSTGGSGNTIYF. Written as DNA, the CDR3 is TGCGCCTGGTCTACCGGGGGATCTGGAAACACCATATATTTT.

The V and J genes are TRBV11-2 and TRBJ2-4, with D perhaps matching TRBD2 (5 bases). V lost 1 base, J lost 3 bases, and 16 bases lay in between. The germline gives CDR1 SGHAT, CDR2 FQNNGV. The CDR3 totals 17 residues. The CDR3 loop reads CASSLAGKSLGKNIQYF. In DNA, the CDR3 is TGTGCCAGCAGCTTAGCGGGGAAGAGCCTGGGCAAAAACATTCAGTACTTC. Filled out from reference TRBV11-2 and TRBJ2-4, the complete variable domain reads EAGVAQSPRYKIIEKRQSVAFWCNPISGHATLYWYQQILGQGPKLLIQFQNNGVVDDSQLPKDRFSAERLKGVDSTLKIQPAKLEDSAVYLCASSLAGKSLGKNIQYFGAGTRLSVL.

The chain joins TRBV11-2 to TRBJ1-6; D not resolved. This CDR3 has 11 residues. Germline CDR1 SGHAT, CDR2 FQNNGV. V was clipped by 6 bases and J by 8 bases, with 5 bases between them. The CDR3 sequence is CASRGDSPLHF. For the CDR3, the DNA is TGTGCCAGCAGGGGCGATTCACCCCTCCACTTT.

V and J are TRBV10-1 and TRBJ2-7; D possibly corresponds to TRBD1 (6 bases). CDR1 is WNHNN and CDR2 is SYGVQD in the germline V gene (reference sequence). V was clipped by 4 bases and J by 2 bases, with 12 bases between them. The CDR3 spans 14 residues. This CDR3 is CASSGGTPPYEQYF. CDR3 DNA: TGCGCCAGCAGTGGTGGGACACCCCCCTACGAGCAGTACTTC.